The rows below give T cell receptor beta chains drawn from one sample of a study of chemoradiotherapy in HPV16-positive cancers. Some clones are missing from TCRdb's copy, which holds only in-frame ones; the method was immunoSEQ multiplex PCR. The sample yields about 3,300 clones, about 71% seen once. This material was acquired from a patient who underwent chemoradiotherapy. These receptors originate from a human donor with HPV-associated anogenital cancer. Each CDR3 is given without its conserved first and last residue. Size values are once, few and many counts, or a class for expanded clones, and some rows have none.

CDR3aa	abundance	v_gene
ATSRGGQKSSPLH	.	TRBV15
ASSQQAGVEKLF	few	TRBV7-9
ASSWTVYEGYT	.	TRBV2
ASSQEILERGGTDTQY	.	TRBV4-3
ASSPPGQGNYGYT	.	TRBV6-5
ASSRGWTGQETQY	.	TRBV25-1
ASSRLTIGGYT	.	TRBV14
ASSGQGATNYGYT	.	TRBV9
ASSDRGQANTEAF	.	TRBV25-1
ASSPGSEAYNEQF	.	TRBV5-1
ASRGQIEAF	few	TRBV27
ASSLGQGIRDTQY	.	TRBV7-9
ASSRPQSYGYT	.	TRBV4-1
ASSEAGQGPVQY	few	TRBV2
ASSVSWGAF	.	TRBV2
ASSSAMMNTEAF	few	TRBV4-2
ASSQGDRVNQPQH	once	TRBV4-1
ASSRAGGETQY	.	TRBV6-6
ASSPGIYYNSPLH	.	TRBV5-4
SVGAWDAEAF	.	TRBV29-1
ASSAMGTKFQY	.	TRBV5-6
ASSSTRTDQPYEQY	.	TRBV10-1
ASSYWDNTEAF	.	TRBV6-5
AIIEGGDSPLH	few	TRBV10-3
AEHVERGASNKQY	.	TRBV12-5
ASSPPSTGTFYNEQF	.	TRBV7-8
ASSSYMGQGNGYT	.	TRBV7-2
ASSSLAGGPGTGELF	.	TRBV7-3
ASSLGGYGYT	.	TRBV11-3
ASSGYLSSISPLH	once	TRBV7-9
ASRGGHETQY	few	TRBV6-5
ASSLRTGNEQF	.	TRBV7-2
ASSFGDADTDTQY	.	TRBV11-3
ASSERGASYNEQF	few	TRBV2
ATNSGGDYNEQF	.	TRBV10-3
ASSGKGTSGRFWQETQY	.	TRBV28
AWTLGHLGDSNEQF	.	TRBV30
ASRHTGGSGETQY	.	TRBV6-5
ASSYSTGAGELF	.	TRBV6-6
ASSYLGGRGTDTQY	.	TRBV7-6
ASRLDPNYGYT	few	TRBV6-5
ATTDGPPGAEAF	.	TRBV10-3
ASSPQAVNTEAF	.	TRBV9
AWRRGENLNTEAF	once	TRBV30
ASSQRVRETQY	.	TRBV4-1
ASSWTATEAF	few	TRBV2
ASSLFTRTDTQY	few	TRBV7-9
ASMSVLEGNQPQH	.	TRBV6-5
ASSYGQANSPLH	few	TRBV6-5
ASRTGQLYGYT	.	TRBV19
ASSLARDQPQH	.	TRBV5-1
ASSEALLGDQPQH	.	TRBV2
ASSSGGTGFTEAF	few	TRBV5-1
ASSLGGPGDTQY	.	TRBV7-2
ASSYGGGGTEAF	once	TRBV6-5